One and the same sample provided the 9 T cell receptor beta chains below, sequenced in a study of shared clonotypes between healthy human individuals. Sequencing was performed with immunoSEQ multiplex PCR; in TCRdb, only in-frame clones are kept and a portion is missing. The sample shows 2 million to 2.5 million clones, 90% to 95% of them seen only once. Sample: naive CD4+ T cells from PBMCs. Subset of the sample: CD45RA+ positively selected. The receptors shown here come from a man aged 18 to 30 in good health. Some clones in this sample may be carry-over from other donors' samples.

The chain employs TRBV15 and TRBJ2-5; possibly TRBD1 or TRBD2 for D (7 bases each). The CDR3 runs to 13 residues. CDR1 is LNHNV, CDR2 YYDKDF, per germline (reference sequence). Deletions cut 5 bases from V and 8 bases from J, with 15 bases between. The CDR3 region has the DNA TGTGCCACCAGCGGCGGGACAGCGGGAACCCAGTACTTC. As protein: CATSGGTAGTQYF.

The rearrangement joins TRBV27 to TRBJ2-1; 7 positions agree with TRBD2. There are 15 residues in the CDR3. J was trimmed by 3 bases and V by 8 bases; bases with no gene match: 10. Germline V gives CDR1 MNHEY, CDR2 SMNVEV (reference sequence). For the CDR3, the DNA is TGTGCCAGCTCCAGACTAGCCCTCGACTACAATGAGCAGTTCTTC. Translating it yields CASSRLALDYNEQFF.

J is TRBJ2-3 and V is TRBV28; D not certain. CDR3 length: 13 residues. The germline CDR1 and CDR2 sequences are MDHEN and SYDVKM. Trimming pared 5 bases from V and 6 bases from J, leaving 12 bases between. The CDR3 DNA sequence: TGTGCCAGCAGTCTCACATCGTTGGATACGCAGTATTTT. This translates into CASSLTSLDTQYF.

This chain joins TRBV6-1 and TRBJ2-2; D perhaps matches TRBD2 (5 bases). The germline V gene encodes CDR1 MNHNS and CDR2 SASEGT. The CDR3 has 15 amino acids. V lost 2 bases to trimming and J lost 3 bases, with 10 bases between them. The CDR3 bases are TGTGCCAGCAGTGAACTGGACTCTTACACCGGGGAGCTGTTTTTT. As protein: CASSELDSYTGELFF.

The chain is built from TRBV9 and TRBJ2-7; 9 nucleotides agree with TRBD2. This CDR3 has 15 amino acids. With 5 bases clipped from V and 0 bases from J, the junction kept 6 bases outside the gene matches. Germline V lookup: CDR1 SGDLS, CDR2 YYNGEE. CDR3: CASSPFSGSSYEQYF. CDR3 bases: TGTGCCAGCAGTCCATTTAGCGGGAGCTCCTACGAGCAGTACTTC.

The rearrangement links TRBV18 to TRBJ1-1; D is uncertain. This CDR3 comprises 15 residues. The germline CDR1 and CDR2 sequences are KGHSH and LQKENI. Trimming took 6 bases from V and 3 from J, leaving 17 bases between them. CDR3 DNA: TGTGCCAGCTCTGGGATGCCCACTCACGACACTGAAGCTTTCTTT. It translates to CASSGMPTHDTEAFF.

The chain is built from TRBV2 and TRBJ2-7; no clear D. The CDR3 is 12 amino acids. Trimming took 6 bases from V and 3 from J, leaving 9 bases between them. Germline CDR1 reads SNHLY; CDR2 reads FYNNEI. In nucleotides, the CDR3 is TGTGCCAGCAGGGCTTATAGCTACGAGCAGTACTTC. Protein product: CASRAYSYEQYF.

This chain uses TRBV30 with TRBJ1-2; the D gene is possibly TRBD1 (6 bases). V was cut by 6 bases and J by 5 bases, with 13 bases left in between. The CDR3 is 12 residues long. Germline assignment: CDR1 GTSNPN and CDR2 SVGIG (reference sequence). CDR3 nucleotides: TGTGCCTGTAAGACAGGCGAATATGGCTACACCTTC. Protein sequence: CACKTGEYGYTF.

V usage is TRBV15 and J usage is TRBJ2-1; weak D call: TRBD1 (5 bases). Germline V gives CDR1 LNHNV, CDR2 YYDKDF (reference sequence). V dropped 0 bases and J dropped 8 bases, with 8 bases sitting between them. The CDR3 loop spans 13 amino acids. CDR3 nucleotide sequence: TGTGCCACCAGCAGAGATCAAGGGGATGAGCAGTTCTTC. This encodes CATSRDQGDEQFF.